Below are 26 T cell receptor beta chains sequenced from a single sample in a study of blood T cell repertoires in COVID-19. Profiling relied on immunoSEQ multiplex PCR, and the TCRdb table lists in-frame clones only, not all of them. The sample has fewer than 200,000 clones, 92% seen once. The sample was peripheral blood. These receptor sequences come from a man younger than 45 with COVID-19, enrolled during active disease.

The chain has TRBV4-1 and TRBJ2-3, with 7 bases lining up with TRBD1. The V and J ends lost 2 bases and 5 bases, in that order; junction bases with no gene match: 10. CDR3 size: 16 residues. The germline CDR1 and CDR2 sequences are MGHRA and YSYEKL. Written as DNA, the CDR3 is TGCGCCAGCAGCCAACTGAGGGGGCCGGATGGAGATACGCAGTATTTT. Its translation: CASSQLRGPDGDTQYF.

This chain connects TRBV19 to TRBJ1-1; D gene unclear. The V and J ends lost 9 bases and 9 bases respectively, with 14 bases between them. This CDR3 is built from 11 residues. CDR1 and CDR2 from the germline V gene are LNHDA and SQIVND (reference sequence). The CDR3 DNA follows: TGTGCCAGCCGAAGCGGTCCTAAAGCTTTCTTT. Protein sequence: CASRSGPKAFF.

This clone has a single count. The chain recombines TRBV4-1 with TRBJ2-3; 12 bases are a match to TRBD2. Germline assignment: CDR1 MGHRA and CDR2 YSYEKL. V lost 5 bases to trimming and J lost 1 base; unmatched junction nucleotides: 10. The CDR3 has 18 amino acids. The DNA of the CDR3 is TGCGCCAGCAGCGTGCTAGCGGGGGGGCGTTCAGGCACAGATACGCAGTATTTT. Its translation is CASSVLAGGRSGTDTQYF.

The chain recombines TRBV9 with TRBJ1-1; no definite D call. The V end lost 4 bases, the J end lost 1 base, and 17 bases lay between the germline ends. The CDR3 runs 16 residues. From germline, CDR1 is SGDLS and CDR2 YYNGEE. Here the CDR3 reads CASSPSGGLGNTEAFF. The CDR3 DNA sequence: TGTGCCAGCAGCCCTAGTGGAGGGTTGGGGAACACTGAAGCTTTCTTT.

This chain joins TRBV4-1 and TRBJ1-4, with D possibly matching TRBD1 (5 bases). Trimming pared 4 bases from V and 0 bases from J, leaving 12 bases between. Per germline, CDR1 MGHRA and CDR2 YSYEKL. The length of the CDR3 is 16 residues. The CDR3 nucleotides are TGCGCCAGCAGCCTTATGGGGGGAGCAACTAATGAAAAACTGTTTTTT. Amino acid sequence: CASSLMGGATNEKLFF.

This chain links TRBV2 with TRBJ1-6, with D perhaps TRBD1 (5 bases). Germline V gene data show CDR1 as SNHLY and CDR2 as FYNNEI. The CDR3 is made up of 14 amino acids. V lost 6 bases and J 5 bases, leaving 11 bases between the germline ends. The CDR3 protein is CASRLRQNNSPLHF. CDR3 DNA sequence: TGTGCCAGCAGATTGCGACAGAATAATTCACCCCTCCACTTT.

The chain couples TRBV7-3 to TRBJ2-5; D possibly corresponds to TRBD2 (6 bases). Trimming left V 1 base short and J 0 bases short, with 21 bases between. CDR1 and CDR2 (germline): SGHTA, FQGTGA. There are 19 residues in the CDR3. CDR3 region: CASSLNPGRGLLNQETQYF. The CDR3 nucleotides read TGTGCCAGCAGCTTAAATCCGGGTCGGGGACTCCTGAACCAAGAGACCCAGTACTTC.

This clone is medium-sized in the sample. This rearrangement joins TRBV27 to TRBJ1-5; 7 nucleotides match TRBD1. The CDR3 extends over 14 amino acids. Germline loops: CDR1 MNHEY, CDR2 SMNVEV (reference sequence). Losses at the gene ends were 6 bases for V and 5 bases for J; bases not matched to a gene: 7. The CDR3 region is CASSPRGRDQPQHF. The CDR3 DNA follows: TGTGCCAGCAGCCCGAGGGGGCGCGATCAGCCCCAGCATTTT.

The V call is TRBV9, the J call TRBJ2-3, with 8 bases matching TRBD1. The CDR3 is 14 amino acids. Germline V gene sequence: CDR1 SGDLS, CDR2 YYNGEE. The V and J ends lost 5 bases and 1 base, in that order; junction bases with no gene match: 3. CDR3 DNA: TGTGCCAGCAGATCGACAGGGGGCACAGATACGCAGTATTTT. Translating gives CASRSTGGTDTQYF.

There are a few counts of this clone. The rearrangement links TRBV29-1 to TRBJ2-5, with TRBD2 matching 8 bases. This CDR3 has 14 amino acids. CDR1 is SQVTM, CDR2 ANQGSEA, per germline. Trimming at V came to 7 bases and at J to 1 base, leaving 8 bases not matched to a gene. CDR3 sequence (DNA): TGCAGCGCGGCCCTGCGGGGGGCCCAAGAGACCCAGTACTTC. Its protein is CSAALRGAQETQYF.

This sequence joins TRBV30 and TRBJ1-1; D possibly corresponds to TRBD1 (5 bases). V gave up 0 bases and J gave up 0 bases, with 5 bases separating them. There are 13 residues in the CDR3. Per the germline V gene, CDR1 is GTSNPN and CDR2 is SVGIG (reference sequence). CDR3 DNA sequence: TGTGCCTGGAGTGTGGGGCTGAACACTGAAGCTTTCTTT. Its protein product is CAWSVGLNTEAFF.

This clone was counted once. This chain uses TRBV5-1 with TRBJ2-1; 7 nucleotides agree with TRBD2. The CDR3 length is 16 residues. With 4 bases clipped from V and 1 base from J, the junction kept 8 bases outside the gene matches. Germline loops: CDR1 SGHRS, CDR2 YFSETQ. The DNA for the CDR3 is TGCGCCAGCAGCCTGCCTCTAGCGGATTCCTACAATGAGCAGTTCTTC. Protein: CASSLPLADSYNEQFF.

This sequence joins TRBV7-2 and TRBJ2-5; 8 bases align to TRBD1. CDR1 and CDR2 from the germline V gene are SGHTA and FQGNSA. The CDR3 spans 16 residues. With 5 bases clipped from V and 2 bases from J, the junction kept 10 bases outside the gene matches. The CDR3 protein is CASSLGTGGGQETQYF. As DNA, the CDR3 is TGTGCCAGCAGCCTCGGGACAGGAGGTGGTCAAGAGACCCAGTACTTC.

The V call is TRBV4-2, the J call TRBJ1-2, with D maybe TRBD1 (5 bases). The CDR3 has 15 residues. The V and J ends lost 0 bases and 4 bases respectively, with 12 bases between them. CDR1 is LGHNA, CDR2 YNFKEQ, per germline. CDR3 sequence: CASSQEGIQGYGYTF. CDR3 nucleotide sequence: TGTGCCAGCAGCCAAGAAGGGATCCAGGGCTATGGCTACACCTTC.

The chain carries TRBV19 and TRBJ2-4; 7 bases match TRBD1. In germline, CDR1 is LNHDA, CDR2 SQIVND (reference sequence). The CDR3 spans 14 residues. With V trimmed by 4 bases and J by 9 bases, 9 bases remained unmatched. This CDR3 is CASSTMQGVGIQYF. The CDR3 DNA follows: TGTGCCAGTAGTACTATGCAGGGGGTCGGCATTCAGTACTTC.

By its share, this clone is medium-sized (0.01 to 0.1%). This chain links TRBV27 with TRBJ1-5; 7 bases match TRBD1. Germline CDR1 is MNHEY and CDR2 is SMNVEV (reference sequence). CDR3 length: 14 residues. V shed 8 bases and J 6 bases; nucleotides not matched to a gene: 10. CDR3 coding DNA: TGTGCCAGCTCTGACAGGGATGGTAGTCAGCCCCAGCATTTT. This codes for CASSDRDGSQPQHF.

The chain combines TRBV11-2 with TRBJ2-3; TRBD2 matches at 9 bases. CDR1 and CDR2 (germline): SGHAT, FQNNGV. This CDR3 contains 16 residues. V was pared by 5 bases and J by 5 bases, with 11 bases of the junction left unmatched. CDR3 sequence (DNA): TGTGCCAGCAGCGGTCCCATTAGCGGGGGCAGAGATACGCAGTATTTT. Its protein product is CASSGPISGGRDTQYF.

The chain combines TRBV7-2 with TRBJ1-1; D is uncertain. The CDR3 sequence is 14 residues long. Trimming took 1 base from V and 0 from J, leaving 6 bases between them. Germline V gene data show CDR1 as SGHTA and CDR2 as FQGNSA. CDR3 amino acids: CASSLGQLNTEAFF. CDR3 DNA: TGTGCCAGCAGCTTAGGGCAGTTGAACACTGAAGCTTTCTTT. Supplemented by reference TRBV7-2 and TRBJ1-1, the full variable domain reads GAGVSQSPSNKVTEKGKDVELRCDPISGHTALYWYRQSLGQGLEFLIYFQGNSAPDKSGLPSDRFSAERTGGSVSTLTIQRTQQEDSAVYLCASSLGQLNTEAFFGQGTRLTVV.

The chain employs TRBV7-2 and TRBJ2-7, with 12 bases that match TRBD1. The germline gives CDR1 SGHTA, CDR2 FQGNSA. V was pared by 3 bases and J by 6 bases, with 9 bases of the junction left unmatched. This CDR3 has 16 residues. The CDR3, as DNA: TGTGCCAGCAGCTTCGGCCCGGGACAGGGGGCGGGCGAGCAGTACTTC. It codes for CASSFGPGQGAGEQYF.

V gene TRBV11-2 combines with J gene TRBJ2-5, with 8 bases aligning to TRBD2. The CDR3 covers 14 residues. Germline-derived CDR1 and CDR2 are SGHAT and FQNNGV. V dropped 5 bases and J dropped 5; count of bases not matched to a gene: 7. The CDR3 loop is CASSILAGMETQYF. CDR3 DNA: TGTGCCAGCAGCATTTTAGCGGGAATGGAGACCCAGTACTTC.

The chain combines TRBV28 with TRBJ1-1; D not resolved. The CDR3 runs 15 residues. CDR1 and CDR2 from the germline V gene are MDHEN and SYDVKM. V lost 7 bases, J lost 1 base, and 16 bases lay in between. The CDR3 protein is CASTLTSGWNTEAFF. The CDR3 DNA is TGTGCCAGCACTTTGACTTCCGGTTGGAACACTGAAGCTTTCTTT. Full variable domain (missing parts from reference TRBV28 and TRBJ1-1): DVKVTQSSRYLVKRTGEKVFLECVQDMDHENMFWYRQDPGLGLRLIYFSYDVKMKEKGDIPEGYSVSREKKERFSLILESASTNQTSMYLCASTLTSGWNTEAFFGQGTRLTVV.

Turning to this clone: No conserved phenylalanine or tryptophan ends this CDR3, so it is likely a read error. No DNA is shown, since the ends of the CDR3 on it are uncertain; the CDR3 is the one TCRdb lists. The chain carries TRBV21-1 and TRBJ2-4; no check of the table's D call, TRBD2, against the DNA was made. TRBV21-1 is recorded as a pseudogene. Termini included, the CDR3 measures 8 amino acids. This chain's CDR3 is CASPPAGE.

The chain couples TRBV30 to TRBJ1-3; the D is unclear. CDR1 is GTSNPN, CDR2 SVGIG, per germline (reference sequence). The V end was cut by 4 bases, the J end by 2 bases, with 12 bases between. The CDR3 spans 14 residues. The DNA of the CDR3 is TGTGCCTGGACCGCCCTTACAACTGGAAACACCATATATTTT. Translated: CAWTALTTGNTIYF. Using reference TRBV30 and TRBJ1-3 for the parts outside the CDR3, the full variable domain is SQTIHQWPATLVQPVGSPLSLECTVEGTSNPNLYWYRQAAGRGLQLLFYSVGIGQISSEVPQNLSASRPQDRQFILSSKKLLLSDSGFYLCAWTALTTGNTIYFGEGSWLTVV.

The chain is built from TRBV6-6 and TRBJ2-3; D is unclear. Trimming took 0 bases from V and 2 from J, leaving 12 bases between them. CDR1 MNHNY and CDR2 SVGAGI come from the germline V gene (reference sequence). This CDR3 has 16 residues. The CDR3 spells CASSYSSPLFTDTQYF. CDR3 bases: TGTGCCAGCAGTTACTCTTCTCCACTCTTCACAGATACGCAGTATTTT.

This sequence joins TRBV3-1 (or the pseudogene TRBV3-2) and TRBJ2-1; a possible D gene is TRBD1 (6 bases). Germline V gene data show CDR1 as LGHDT and CDR2 as YNNKEL (reference sequence). V lost 2 bases and J 7 bases, leaving 15 bases between the germline ends. The CDR3 sequence is 15 residues long. In nucleotides, the CDR3 is TGTGCCAGCAGCCAATCATCCGGGACACGGAATGAGCAGTTCTTC. Protein product: CASSQSSGTRNEQFF.

The chain has TRBV6-2 or TRBV6-3 and TRBJ1-2; 12 nucleotides match TRBD1. CDR1 is MNHEY and CDR2 is SVGEGT in the germline V gene. Trimming removed 2 bases from V and 4 bases from J; junction bases left unmatched: 11. The CDR3 has 18 residues. The CDR3 is CASSYPLRDRGHLYGYTF. The DNA of the CDR3 is TGTGCCAGCAGTTACCCCCTCCGGGACAGGGGGCACCTCTATGGCTACACCTTC.